A selection of T cell receptor beta chains follows, all from one sample in a study of T cell clonotyping in hematopoietic cell transplantation. Assay: immunoSEQ multiplex PCR; the TCRdb copy retains only in-frame clones and omits some. The table includes around 28,000 clones, roughly 85% detected once. The sample here was peripheral blood mononuclear cells, taken before stem cell transplant. These receptors came from a man aged 35 to 55 with acute myeloid leukemia. Some clones in this sample may be carry-over from other donors' samples. CDR3s include the opening cysteine and the closing phenylalanine or tryptophan.

v_call	j_call	cdr3_aa
TRBV6-5	TRBJ2-5	CASSLRRGGGQETQYF
TRBV30	TRBJ2-2	CAHFTSTGELFF
TRBV6-6	TRBJ1-5	CASSSQGAGQPQHF
TRBV18	TRBJ1-2	CASSPDGYGYTF
TRBV6-5	TRBJ1-1	CASSLGQTEAFF
TRBV7-9	TRBJ1-4	CASSSQGAGEKLFF
TRBV7-9	TRBJ2-5	CASSFVLAVYQETQYF
TRBV7-9	TRBJ2-7	CASSLSGRASGEQYF
TRBV6-5	TRBJ2-1	CASSPRLGNEQFF
TRBV6-6	TRBJ1-5	CASSYSGQRLDF
TRBV30	TRBJ2-1	CAWSRLEYYNEQFF
TRBV11-2	TRBJ2-3	CASSPWRSSTDTQYF
TRBV5-1	TRBJ1-2	CASSLDVTGNYGYTF
TRBV5-8	TRBJ1-1	CASSLFGAEAFF
TRBV5-1	TRBJ2-1	CASSLALLQSNEQFF
TRBV29-1	TRBJ1-2	CPPNDFSYGYTF
TRBV11-3	TRBJ2-7	CASSLSFWTSGSYEQYF
TRBV10-2	TRBJ2-1	CASSEQIDNEQFF
TRBV29-1	TRBJ1-2	CSGSDRGNYGYTF
TRBV12-5	TRBJ1-1	CASGLGGSTEAFF
TRBV6-5	TRBJ1-2	CASSRREQGNYGYTF
TRBV29-1	TRBJ2-7	CSADSRETNPYEQYF
TRBV7-9	TRBJ2-1	CASSLSAGTRHNEQFF
TRBV2	TRBJ1-1	CASSENEWKGAEAFF
TRBV28	TRBJ2-1	CASRLGTGAYNEQFF
TRBV6-1	TRBJ2-7	CASSGGFRLSSYEQYF
TRBV27	TRBJ2-3	CASSEYTSGDTDTQYF
TRBV7-8	TRBJ2-7	CASSLAATSSYEQYF
TRBV6-6	TRBJ1-1	CASRVFNTEAFF
TRBV11-3	TRBJ2-7	CASSPRGVGHEQYF
TRBV28	TRBJ2-5	CASSLVGGTGKWETQYF